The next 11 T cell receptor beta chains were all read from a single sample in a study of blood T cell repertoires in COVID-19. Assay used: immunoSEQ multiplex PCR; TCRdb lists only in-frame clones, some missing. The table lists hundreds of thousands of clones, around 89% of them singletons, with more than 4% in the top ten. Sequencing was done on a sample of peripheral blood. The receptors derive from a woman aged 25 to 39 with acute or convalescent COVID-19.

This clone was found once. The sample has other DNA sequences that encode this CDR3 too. The CDR3 is CASSDRGSNQPQHF. For the CDR3, the DNA is TGTGCCAGCAGTGACAGGGGATCCAATCAGCCCCAGCATTTT. The genes are TRBV2 and TRBJ1-5; maybe TRBD1 (6 bases). V lost 3 bases and J lost 3, with 9 bases in between. Germline V gives CDR1 SNHLY, CDR2 FYNNEI. CDR3 size: 14 residues.

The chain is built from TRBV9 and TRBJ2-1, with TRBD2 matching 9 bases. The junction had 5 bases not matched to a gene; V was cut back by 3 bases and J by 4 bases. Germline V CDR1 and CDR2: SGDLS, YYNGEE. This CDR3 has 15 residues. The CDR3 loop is CASSGGLATYNEQFF. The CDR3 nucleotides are TGTGCCAGCAGCGGAGGACTAGCGACTTACAATGAGCAGTTCTTC.

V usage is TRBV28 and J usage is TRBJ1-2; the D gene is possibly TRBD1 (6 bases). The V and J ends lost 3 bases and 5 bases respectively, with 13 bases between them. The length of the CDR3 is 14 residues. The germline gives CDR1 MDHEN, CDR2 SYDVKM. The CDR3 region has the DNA TGTGCCAGCAGTTTTGGGGGGGCATCATATGGCTACACCTTC. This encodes CASSFGGASYGYTF.

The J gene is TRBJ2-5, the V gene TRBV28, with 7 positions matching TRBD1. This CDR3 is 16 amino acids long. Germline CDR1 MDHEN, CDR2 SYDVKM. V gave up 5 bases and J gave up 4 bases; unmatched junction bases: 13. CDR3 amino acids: CASSPTAYRGGETQYF. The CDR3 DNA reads TGTGCCAGCAGTCCTACCGCTTACAGGGGTGGAGAGACCCAGTACTTC.

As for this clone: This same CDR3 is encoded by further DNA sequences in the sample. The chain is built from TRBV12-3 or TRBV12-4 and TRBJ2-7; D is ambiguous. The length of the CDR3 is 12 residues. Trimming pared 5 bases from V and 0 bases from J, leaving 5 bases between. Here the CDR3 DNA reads TGTGCCAGCAGTCCCAGCTCCTACGAGCAGTACTTC. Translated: CASSPSSYEQYF.

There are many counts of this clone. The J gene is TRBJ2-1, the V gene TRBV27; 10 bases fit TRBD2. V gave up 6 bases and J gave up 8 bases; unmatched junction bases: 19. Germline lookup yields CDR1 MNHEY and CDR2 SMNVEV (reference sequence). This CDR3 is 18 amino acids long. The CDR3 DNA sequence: TGTGCCAGCAGCCACCCGAGGAGGAGCGGGGGGGCAATCCATGAGCAGTTCTTC. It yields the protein CASSHPRRSGGAIHEQFF.

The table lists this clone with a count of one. For the CDR3, the DNA is TGTGCCAGCAGCTTAGTTGGACAGGGCACAGATACGCAGTATTTT. Translation gives CASSLVGQGTDTQYF. The chain links TRBV11-2 to TRBJ2-3, with 7 nucleotides matching TRBD1. J lost 1 base, V lost 1 base, and 2 bases had no gene match. Germline V CDR1 and CDR2: SGHAT, FQNNGV. The CDR3 extends over 15 amino acids.

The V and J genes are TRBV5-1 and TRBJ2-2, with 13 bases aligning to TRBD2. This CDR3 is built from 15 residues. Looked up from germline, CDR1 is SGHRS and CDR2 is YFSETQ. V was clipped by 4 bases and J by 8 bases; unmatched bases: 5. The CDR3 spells CASSTGTSGAGELFF. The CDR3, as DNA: TGCGCCAGCAGCACTGGGACTAGCGGGGCTGGGGAGCTGTTTTTT.

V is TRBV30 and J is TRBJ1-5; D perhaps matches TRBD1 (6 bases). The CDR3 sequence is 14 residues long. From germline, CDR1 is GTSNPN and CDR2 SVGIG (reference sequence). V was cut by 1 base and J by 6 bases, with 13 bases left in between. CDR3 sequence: CAWSALQGTQPQHF. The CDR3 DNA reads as TGTGCCTGGAGTGCTTTACAGGGCACTCAGCCCCAGCATTTT.

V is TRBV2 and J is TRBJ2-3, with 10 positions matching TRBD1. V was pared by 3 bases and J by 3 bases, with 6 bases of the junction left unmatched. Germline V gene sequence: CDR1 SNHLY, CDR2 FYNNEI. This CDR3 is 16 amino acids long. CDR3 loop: CASSDLRTGGTDTQYF. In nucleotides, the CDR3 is TGTGCCAGCAGTGATTTGAGGACAGGGGGAACAGATACGCAGTATTTT.

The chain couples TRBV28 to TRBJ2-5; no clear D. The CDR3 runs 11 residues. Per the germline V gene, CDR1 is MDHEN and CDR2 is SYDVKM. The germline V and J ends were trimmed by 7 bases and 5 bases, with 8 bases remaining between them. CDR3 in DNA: TGTGCCAGCACTACGGAGGAGACCCAGTACTTC. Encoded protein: CASTTEETQYF.